This passage covers 24 T cell receptor beta chains from one sample sequenced in a study of molecular identifiers for immune sequencing clone quantification. TCRdb reanalysed the PCR reads using MiXCR and keeps one entry per CDR3 protein. The repertoire has about 510,000 distinct CDR3 sequences, about 20% of them found once; the top ten carry 0.7% to 1%. The sequenced material came from naive CD8+ T cells from blood, with Jurkat cell RNA spiked in. The subset denotes: FACS-sorted CD8+CD4-CCR7+CD45RA+ naive T cells. These receptors all stem from a human donor in good health. Some libraries in this study had Jurkat cell RNA spiked in.

V gene TRBV7-8 combines with J gene TRBJ2-3; tentatively, D is TRBD1 (6 bases). V dropped 1 base and J dropped 2 bases, with 10 bases sitting between them. CDR3 length: 15 amino acids. Germline V gene sequence: CDR1 SGHVS, CDR2 FQNEAQ. The CDR3 reads CASSLGQGHTDTQYF. In nucleotides, the CDR3 is TGTGCCAGCAGCTTAGGCCAGGGGCACACAGATACGCAGTATTTT.

The V gene is TRBV21-1, the J gene TRBJ1-1. TRBV21-1 is termed a pseudogene. The CDR3 is 15 residues long. CDR3 residues: CASSKVGMGRPEAFF. In nucleotides, the CDR3 is TGTGCCAGCAGCAAAGTAGGAATGGGGAGGCCCGAAGCTTTCTTT.

V gene TRBV19 combines with J gene TRBJ2-1; maybe TRBD2 (6 bases). The CDR3 totals 17 residues. Looked up from germline, CDR1 is LNHDA and CDR2 is SQIVND (reference sequence). Trimming removed 5 bases at V and 4 bases at J, with 21 bases between. The CDR3 loop is CASSLGAGGGEYNEQFF. The CDR3 nucleotides read TGTGCCAGTAGTTTGGGCGCGGGTGGCGGGGAGTACAATGAGCAGTTCTTC.

The table lists this clonotype with a few counts. The chain employs TRBV9 and TRBJ2-3, with 8 bases fitting TRBD2. The germline V gene encodes CDR1 SGDLS and CDR2 YYNGEE. The CDR3 contains 16 residues. J gave up 0 bases and V 0 bases, and 3 bases lay outside the gene matches. CDR3 amino acids: CASSVGVAGSTDTQYF. DNA of the CDR3: TGTGCCAGCAGCGTAGGGGTAGCGGGGAGCACAGATACGCAGTATTTT.

The sample holds many counts of this clonotype. The gene calls are TRBV14 and TRBJ2-3, with D possibly matching TRBD2 (5 bases). V shed 0 bases and J shed 4 bases, with 8 bases lying between them. This CDR3 region has 14 residues. CDR1 is SGHDN and CDR2 is FVKESK in the germline V gene. CDR3 amino acids: CASSQDSRADTQYF. The CDR3 region has the DNA TGTGCCAGCAGCCAAGATTCGCGGGCAGATACGCAGTATTTT.

For this clonotype: Just one base apart from a much larger clone, this may be a read error. The rearrangement links TRBV5-6 to TRBJ2-3; TRBD1 agrees at 8 bases. Germline V gene sequence: CDR1 SGHDT, CDR2 YYEEEE. The CDR3 covers 15 residues. The chain's CDR3 is CASSLVQGAGDTQCF. CDR3 nucleotides: TGTGCCAGCAGCTTGGTGCAGGGGGCAGGAGATACGCAGTGTTTT.

Points on this clonotype: An end of the junction differs from the germline gene, which may be a read error. The chain joins TRBV27 to TRBJ1-3, with TRBD1 identical over 9 bases. CDR1 is MNHEY and CDR2 is SMNVEV in the germline V gene (reference sequence). The CDR3 totals 14 residues. The CDR3 DNA follows: TGTGCCAGCAGTGACAGGGGGGCTGGAAACGCCATATATTTT. Translation: CASSDRGAGNAIYF.

This clonotype came up many times. This chain uses TRBV29-1 with TRBJ2-7; TRBD1 might be the D (5 bases). This CDR3 has 12 amino acids. V was clipped by 4 bases and J by 5 bases, with 12 bases between them. Germline CDR1 is SQVTM and CDR2 is ANQGSEA. The chain's CDR3 is CSVGPGRDEQYF. In nucleotides, the CDR3 is TGCAGCGTTGGACCTGGCAGGGACGAGCAGTACTTC.

In this sample, this clonotype turned up a few times. The chain has TRBV6-6 and TRBJ1-5; D call uncertain. Deletions cut 0 bases from V and 0 bases from J, with 9 bases between. CDR1 MNHNY and CDR2 SVGAGI come from the germline V gene (reference sequence). CDR3 size: 16 residues. For the CDR3, the DNA is TGTGCCAGCAGTTACTCGGGCAGATATAGCAATCAGCCCCAGCATTTT. This sequence encodes CASSYSGRYSNQPQHF.

This clonotype turned up a few times. J is TRBJ1-1 and V is TRBV30; the D is unclear. V lost 0 bases and J lost 1, with 9 bases in between. The germline CDR1 and CDR2 sequences are GTSNPN and SVGIG (reference sequence). There are 14 residues in the CDR3. CDR3 residues: CAWSVNVRNTEAFF. The CDR3 DNA reads as TGTGCCTGGAGTGTGAATGTAAGGAACACTGAAGCTTTCTTT. The full variable domain, its missing parts supplied by reference TRBV30 and TRBJ1-1, is SQTIHQWPATLVQPVGSPLSLECTVEGTSNPNLYWYRQAAGRGLQLLFYSVGIGQISSEVPQNLSASRPQDRQFILSSKKLLLSDSGFYLCAWSVNVRNTEAFFGQGTRLTVV.

This clonotype was seen at least ten times. The rearrangement links TRBV28 to TRBJ2-2; 7 nucleotides align to TRBD2. V was clipped by 3 bases and J by 5 bases; unmatched bases: 12. Per germline, CDR1 MDHEN and CDR2 SYDVKM. The CDR3 extends over 17 amino acids. The CDR3 DNA reads as TGTGCCAGCAGTTTTGTTCTGAGCGGGGTTATGACCGGGGAGCTGTTTTTT. It codes for CASSFVLSGVMTGELFF.

This clonotype was recorded at least ten times. This chain joins TRBV5-4 and TRBJ1-1; 9 positions agree with TRBD1. Germline CDR1 SGHNT, CDR2 YYREEE (reference sequence). This CDR3 is 15 amino acids long. V trimming: 4 bases; J trimming: 6 bases; junction bases outside the gene matches: 10. This chain's CDR3 is CASSPPTGGNAEAFF. The CDR3 DNA is TGTGCCAGCAGCCCTCCGACAGGGGGAAACGCTGAAGCTTTCTTT.

The table lists this clonotype with a few counts. The gene calls are TRBV14 and TRBJ2-7, with D unresolved. The CDR3 is made up of 17 amino acids. Per the germline V gene, CDR1 is SGHDN and CDR2 is FVKESK. V lost 2 bases and J lost 6, with 23 bases in between. The chain's CDR3 is CASSQYLGSLGYIEQYF. In DNA, the CDR3 is TGTGCCAGCAGCCAATACCTAGGCAGTTTAGGATATATCGAGCAGTACTTC.

The chain links TRBV13 to TRBJ2-7; the match to TRBD2 covers 12 bases. This CDR3 has 16 residues. With V trimmed by 5 bases and J by 1 base, 6 bases remained unmatched. Germline CDR1 reads PRHDT; CDR2 reads FYEKMQ (reference sequence). The CDR3 region is CASSHSGTSGSYEQYF. The CDR3 DNA reads as TGTGCCAGCAGCCATTCCGGGACTAGCGGGTCCTACGAGCAGTACTTC.

This clonotype was observed a single time. CDR3 DNA: TGTGCCAGCAGACCCGACCGGGACAGGGGCTCCTACGAGCAGTACTTC. This codes for CASRPDRDRGSYEQYF. The chain links TRBV7-9 to TRBJ2-7; the match to TRBD1 covers 10 bases. J was trimmed by 0 bases and V by 6 bases; bases with no gene match: 8. From germline, CDR1 is SEHNR and CDR2 FQNEAQ (reference sequence). This CDR3 contains 16 residues.

As concerns this clonotype: It may be a read error: a sequence one base away is much more abundant. V gene TRBV4-3 combines with J gene TRBJ2-1; the D is unclear. V gave up 4 bases and J gave up 7 bases, with 14 bases separating them. Germline CDR1 and CDR2: LGHNA and YSLEER. The CDR3 loop spans 14 amino acids. In nucleotides, the CDR3 is TGCGCCAGCAGCCGATTTAGGAACCAAAATGAGCAGTTCTTC. It yields the protein CASSRFRNQNEQFF.

The chain couples TRBV21-1 to TRBJ1-1. TRBV21-1 represents a pseudogene. The CDR3 spans 15 residues. The CDR3 nucleotides are TGTGCCAGCAGCGAGGAACACCATTCGGACACTGAAGCTTTCTTT. It specifies CASSEEHHSDTEAFF.

This clonotype was recorded only once. The chain has TRBV20-1 and TRBJ2-7; D ambiguous. Trimming removed 6 bases from V and 3 bases from J, with 15 bases in between. The germline V gene encodes CDR1 DFQATT and CDR2 SNEGSKA (reference sequence). This CDR3 is built from 13 residues. CDR3 in amino acids: CSAPSTRNYEQYF. DNA for the CDR3: TGCAGTGCGCCTTCAACCAGAAACTACGAGCAGTACTTC.

This clonotype came up many times. The V call is TRBV7-2, the J call TRBJ2-7, with D perhaps TRBD1 (5 bases). Germline CDR1 is SGHTA and CDR2 is FQGNSA. The CDR3 has 14 amino acids. V was clipped by 0 bases and J by 7 bases, with 13 bases between them. CDR3 loop: CASSLAARPGEQYF. Here the CDR3 DNA reads TGTGCCAGCAGCTTAGCGGCCAGGCCAGGGGAGCAGTACTTC. Filled out from reference TRBV7-2 and TRBJ2-7, the complete variable domain reads GAGVSQSPSNKVTEKGKDVELRCDPISGHTALYWYRQSLGQGLEFLIYFQGNSAPDKSGLPSDRFSAERTGGSVSTLTIQRTQQEDSAVYLCASSLAARPGEQYFGPGTRLTVT.

This clonotype was observed a few times. This chain joins TRBV6-2 or TRBV6-3 and TRBJ2-3, with 10 nucleotides matching TRBD2. The V gene's germline CDR1 is MNHEY and CDR2 SVGEGT. This CDR3 is 17 amino acids long. V shed 1 base and J 0 bases; nucleotides not matched to a gene: 4. CDR3 amino acids: CASSYFASGGSTDTQYF. DNA for the CDR3: TGTGCCAGCAGTTACTTCGCTAGCGGGGGAAGCACAGATACGCAGTATTTT.

This clonotype was seen many times. The chain recombines TRBV7-2 with TRBJ2-1, with TRBD1 as a possible D gene (5 bases). The CDR3 extends over 15 amino acids. V lost 1 base and J lost 3, with 10 bases in between. The germline CDR1 and CDR2 sequences are SGHTA and FQGNSA. The CDR3 nucleotides are TGTGCCAGCAGCTTAGGCCCGACAGTCTACAATGAGCAGTTCTTC. This translates into CASSLGPTVYNEQFF.

This clonotype was detected once. V is TRBV4-1 and J is TRBJ2-1; 12 bases fit TRBD2. The germline gives CDR1 MGHRA, CDR2 YSYEKL. Trimming at V came to 1 base and at J to 4 bases, leaving 11 bases not matched to a gene. CDR3 length: 19 residues. The CDR3 loop is CASSQGQLAGGPTYNEQFF. CDR3 in DNA: TGCGCCAGCAGCCAAGGTCAGCTAGCGGGAGGGCCTACGTACAATGAGCAGTTCTTC.

The V and J genes are TRBV11-2 and TRBJ1-4, with 8 bases that match TRBD1. Germline V gene lookup returns CDR1 SGHAT and CDR2 FQNNGV. J lost 0 bases, V lost 6 bases, and 15 bases had no gene match. The length of the CDR3 is 19 residues. In DNA, the CDR3 is TGTGCCAGCAGTCAACCCGTGGGGACAGGCCTTTCAACTAATGAAAAACTGTTTTTT. It codes for CASSQPVGTGLSTNEKLFF. The full variable domain, in which reference TRBV11-2 and TRBJ1-4 provide the parts outside the CDR3, is EAGVAQSPRYKIIEKRQSVAFWCNPISGHATLYWYQQILGQGPKLLIQFQNNGVVDDSQLPKDRFSAERLKGVDSTLKIQPAKLEDSAVYLCASSQPVGTGLSTNEKLFFGSGTQLSVL.

Worth noting for this clonotype: This may come from a read error, since a much larger clone is one base off. The rearrangement uses TRBV6-1 and TRBJ2-3, with D possibly being TRBD1 (5 bases). The CDR3 is 16 residues long. Germline loops: CDR1 MNHNS, CDR2 SASEGT. The CDR3 DNA sequence: TGTGCCAGCAGTGACGGTTGGACAAGACGCACAGGTACGCAGTATTTT. Translating gives CASSDGWTRRTGTQYF.